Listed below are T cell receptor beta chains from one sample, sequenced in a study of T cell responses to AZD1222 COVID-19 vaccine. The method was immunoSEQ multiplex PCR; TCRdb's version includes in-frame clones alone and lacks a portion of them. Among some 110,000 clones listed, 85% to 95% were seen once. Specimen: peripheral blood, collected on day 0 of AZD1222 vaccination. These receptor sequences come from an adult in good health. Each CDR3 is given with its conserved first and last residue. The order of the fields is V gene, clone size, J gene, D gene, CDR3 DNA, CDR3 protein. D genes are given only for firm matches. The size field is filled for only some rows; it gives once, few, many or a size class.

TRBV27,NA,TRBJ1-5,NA,TGTGCCAGCAGTCCCACGCGGGATCCTCAGCCCCAGCATTTT,CASSPTRDPQPQHF
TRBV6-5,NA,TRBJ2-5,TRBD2,TGTGCCAGCTACCCCTGGGGTGGAGCGGGACCCCAGTACTTC,CASYPWGGAGPQYF
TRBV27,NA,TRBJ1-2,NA,TGTGCCAGCAGTATACAGGGTGGCTATGGCTACACCTTC,CASSIQGGYGYTF
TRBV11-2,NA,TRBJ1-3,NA,TGTGCCAGCAGCTTAGTGTACTCTGGAAACACCATATATTTT,CASSLVYSGNTIYF
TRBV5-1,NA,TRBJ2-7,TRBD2,TGCGCCAGCAGCTTGGTGGGGACTAGCGGGACTAAGGCGTGGGAGCAGTACTTC,CASSLVGTSGTKAWEQYF
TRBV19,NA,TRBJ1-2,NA,TGTGCCAGTAGTCCACGGACAAACACCTATGGCTACACCTTC,CASSPRTNTYGYTF
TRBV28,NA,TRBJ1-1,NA,TGTGCCAGCAGTTTGGCAGGGGTATTGGGCACTGAAGCTTTCTTT,CASSLAGVLGTEAFF
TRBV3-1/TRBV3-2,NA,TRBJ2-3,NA,TGTGCCAGCAGCCAAGAAAAGGGCAGGGTTTTT,CASSQEKGRVF
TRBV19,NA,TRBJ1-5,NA,TGTGCCAGTAGTACCGCTCAGGGAGTTAACAATCAGCCCCAGCATTTT,CASSTAQGVNNQPQHF
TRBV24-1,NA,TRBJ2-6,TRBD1,TGTGCCACCAGTGAAAAGGGACAGCTCTCTGGGGCCAACGTCCTGACTTTC,CATSEKGQLSGANVLTF
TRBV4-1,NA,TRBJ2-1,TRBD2,TGCGCCAGCAGCCGTCTAGCGGGAGTAAGGAATGAGCAGTTCTTC,CASSRLAGVRNEQFF
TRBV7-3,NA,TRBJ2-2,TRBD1,TGTGCCAGCAGCTTGGCCGGGACAGGGGCCGGGGAGCTGTTTTTT,CASSLAGTGAGELFF
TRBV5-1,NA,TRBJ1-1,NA,TGCGCCAGCAGCTTGGAGCCAATCTCGAACACTGAAGCTTTCTTT,CASSLEPISNTEAFF
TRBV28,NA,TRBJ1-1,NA,TGTGCCAGCAGTTTGAGACAGTGGAACACTGAAGCTTTCTTT,CASSLRQWNTEAFF
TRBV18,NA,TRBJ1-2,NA,TGTGCCAGCTCACCTGCCTGGAACCGGGGTGGCTACACCTTC,CASSPAWNRGGYTF
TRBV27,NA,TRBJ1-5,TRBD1,TGTGCCAGCAGTTTGGTAGGCGGGACAGGGAGCAATCAGCCCCAGCATTTT,CASSLVGGTGSNQPQHF
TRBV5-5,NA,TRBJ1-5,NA,TGTGCCAGCAGCTTGGTATCCACAGAGAATCAGCCCCAGCATTTT,CASSLVSTENQPQHF
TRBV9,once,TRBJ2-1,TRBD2,TGTGCCAGCAGCCTAAGACTAGCGGGGTCCTACAATGAGCAGTTCTTC,CASSLRLAGSYNEQFF
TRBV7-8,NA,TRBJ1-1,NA,TGTGCCAGCAGCCCTTGGGCCGGGGAAGCTTTCTTT,CASSPWAGEAFF
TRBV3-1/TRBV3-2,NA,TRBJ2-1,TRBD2,TGTGCCAGCAGCCAAGCCGCGGGACTAGCGGGAGCAAATGAGCAGTTCTTC,CASSQAAGLAGANEQFF
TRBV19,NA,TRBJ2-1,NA,TGTGCCAGTAGTATCCGGGACACCAATGAGCAGTTCTTC,CASSIRDTNEQFF
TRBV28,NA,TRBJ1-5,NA,TGTGCCAGCAGCTGGAGGGGGGCCAATCAGCCCCAGCATTTT,CASSWRGANQPQHF
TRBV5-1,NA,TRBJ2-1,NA,TGCGCCAGCAGAGCAGATTACAATGAGCAGTTCTTC,CASRADYNEQFF
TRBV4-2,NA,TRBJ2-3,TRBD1,TGTGCCAGCAGCCAAGTCGGGACAGGGGCTAAGGTAGATACGCAGTATTTT,CASSQVGTGAKVDTQYF
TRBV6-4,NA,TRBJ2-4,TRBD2,TGTGCCAGCAGTGTTCTAGCGGGAGAAGACATTCAGTACTTC,CASSVLAGEDIQYF
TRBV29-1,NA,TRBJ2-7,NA,TGCAGCGTTGTGGGGGGCCATAGGGTCTACGAGCAGTACTTC,CSVVGGHRVYEQYF
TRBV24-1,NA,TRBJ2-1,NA,TGTGCCACCAGTGATTTGCGGGGACTTTACAATGAGCAGTTCTTC,CATSDLRGLYNEQFF
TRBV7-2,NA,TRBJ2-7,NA,TGTGCCAGCAGTCCTACTGGCTCCTACGAGCAGTACTTC,CASSPTGSYEQYF
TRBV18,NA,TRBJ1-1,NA,TGTGCCAGCTCACTCCGGGGGCTCGACACTGAAGCTTTCTTT,CASSLRGLDTEAFF
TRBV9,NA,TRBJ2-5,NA,TGTGCCAGCAGCGGAGGAGAAGAGACCCAGTACTTC,CASSGGEETQYF
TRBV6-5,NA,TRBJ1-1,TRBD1,TGTGCCAGCAGCCGGGACAGGGGTGTCACTGAAGCTTTCTTT,CASSRDRGVTEAFF
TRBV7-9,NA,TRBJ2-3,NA,TGTGCCAGCAGCAACTCTGGGGTTGGGAGGAGGACAGATACGCAGTATTTT,CASSNSGVGRRTDTQYF
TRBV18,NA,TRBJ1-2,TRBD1,TGTGCCAGCTCACCGACAGGGGGAGGCTACACCTTC,CASSPTGGGYTF
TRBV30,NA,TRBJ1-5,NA,TGTGCCTGGAGTCCCGAGGTCGATCAGCCCCAGCATTTT,CAWSPEVDQPQHF
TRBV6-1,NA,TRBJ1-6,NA,TGTGCCAGCAGTGAAGTGGCAGCTTTCAATTCACCCCTCCACTTT,CASSEVAAFNSPLHF
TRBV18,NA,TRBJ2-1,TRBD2,TGTGCCAGCTCAGTTCTAGCGGGTCCATACAATGAGCAGTTCTTC,CASSVLAGPYNEQFF
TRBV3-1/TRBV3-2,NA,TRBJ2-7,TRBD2,TGTGCCAGCAGCCAGGCTCGGACTAGCGGGAGTAGCGAGCAGTACTTC,CASSQARTSGSSEQYF
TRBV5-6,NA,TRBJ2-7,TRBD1,TGTGCCAGCAGCCAAGGGGGACAGGGGGCCTACGAGCAGTACTTC,CASSQGGQGAYEQYF
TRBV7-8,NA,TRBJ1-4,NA,TGTGCCAGCAGCCGCCTATTACCGCCACCGAATGAAAAACTGTTTTTT,CASSRLLPPPNEKLFF
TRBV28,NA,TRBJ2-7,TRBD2,TGTGCCAGCAGTTTATTTGGGGTAGCGGGGTTCTACGAGCAGTACTTC,CASSLFGVAGFYEQYF
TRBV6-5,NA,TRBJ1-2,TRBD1,TGTGCCAGCAGTTCCTTGGGGACAGGGGGGTATGGCTACACCTTC,CASSSLGTGGYGYTF
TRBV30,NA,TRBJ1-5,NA,TGTGCCTGGAGTCTCGGACAGCACAATCAGCCCCAGCATTTT,CAWSLGQHNQPQHF
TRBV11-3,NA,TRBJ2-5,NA,TGTGCCAGCAGCTTAACGGGACAAGGGAGGGAGACCCAGTACTTC,CASSLTGQGRETQYF
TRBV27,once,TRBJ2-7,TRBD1,TGTGCCAGCAGCGTGACAGGGGGCTATGTGTACGAGCAGTACTTC,CASSVTGGYVYEQYF
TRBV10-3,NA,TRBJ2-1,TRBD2,TGTGCCACCCGTCCTGTCCTAGCGGGTATGTACAATGAGCAGTTCTTC,CATRPVLAGMYNEQFF
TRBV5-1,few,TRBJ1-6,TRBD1,TGCGCCAGCAGCTTGGCCGTGGGACAGAATTCACCCCTCCACTTT,CASSLAVGQNSPLHF
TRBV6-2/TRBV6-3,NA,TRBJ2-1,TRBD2,TGTGCCAGCAGTTACGAAGGGGCGGGAGTAATTGTAAATGAGCAGTTCTTC,CASSYEGAGVIVNEQFF
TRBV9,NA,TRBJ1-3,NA,TGTGCCAGCAGCGCACGGCTGCTCTCTGGAAACACCATATATTTT,CASSARLLSGNTIYF
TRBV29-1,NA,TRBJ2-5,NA,TGCAGCGTTGAAACTTTGGAGACCCAGTACTTC,CSVETLETQYF
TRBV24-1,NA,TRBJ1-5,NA,TGTGCCACCAGTGGGGAACCAGCAGGGTTCAGCAATCAGCCCCAGCATTTT,CATSGEPAGFSNQPQHF
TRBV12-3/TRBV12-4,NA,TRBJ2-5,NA,TGTGCCAGCAGTTTAAGAGAGACCCAGTACTTC,CASSLRETQYF
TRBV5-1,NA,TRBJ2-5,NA,TGCGCCAGCAGCTTGGCGGGCGGAGAGACCCAGTACTTC,CASSLAGGETQYF
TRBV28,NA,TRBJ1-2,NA,TGTGCCAGCAGTCCTCTCCGGAGGTATGGCTACACCTTC,CASSPLRRYGYTF